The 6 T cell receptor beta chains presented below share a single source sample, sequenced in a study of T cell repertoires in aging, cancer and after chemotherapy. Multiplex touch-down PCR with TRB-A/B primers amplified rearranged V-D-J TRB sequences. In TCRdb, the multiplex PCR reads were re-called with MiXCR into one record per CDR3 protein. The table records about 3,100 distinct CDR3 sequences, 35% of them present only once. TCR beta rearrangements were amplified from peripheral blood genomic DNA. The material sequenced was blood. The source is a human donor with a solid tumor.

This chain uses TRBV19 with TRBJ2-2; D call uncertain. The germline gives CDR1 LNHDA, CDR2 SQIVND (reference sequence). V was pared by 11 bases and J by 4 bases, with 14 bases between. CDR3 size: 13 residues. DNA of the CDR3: TGTGCCGGGATTAGGGCGTGCACCGGGGAGCTGTTTTTT. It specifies CAGIRACTGELFF.

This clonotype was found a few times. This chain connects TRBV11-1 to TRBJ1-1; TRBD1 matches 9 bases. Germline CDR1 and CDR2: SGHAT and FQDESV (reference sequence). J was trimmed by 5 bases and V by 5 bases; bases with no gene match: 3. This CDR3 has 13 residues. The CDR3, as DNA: TGTGCCAGCAGCCAAGACAGGGGGACTGAAGCTTTCTTT. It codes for CASSQDRGTEAFF.

This CDR3 reads CASSLLAPQPQHF. The CDR3 coding sequence is TGTGCCAGCAGCTTGTTGGCACCCCAGCCCCAGCATTTT. V is TRBV5-5 and J is TRBJ1-5; D gene unclear. The V gene's germline CDR1 is SGHKS and CDR2 YYEKEE (reference sequence). Trimming cost V 1 base and J 7 bases, with 9 bases left between them. This CDR3 has 13 residues.

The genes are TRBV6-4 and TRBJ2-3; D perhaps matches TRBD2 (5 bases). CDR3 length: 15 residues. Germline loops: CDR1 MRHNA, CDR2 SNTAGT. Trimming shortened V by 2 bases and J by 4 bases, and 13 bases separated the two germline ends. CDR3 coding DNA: TGTGCCAGCAGTGACAGGGCCGGGCGGGCAGATACGCAGTATTTT. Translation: CASSDRAGRADTQYF.

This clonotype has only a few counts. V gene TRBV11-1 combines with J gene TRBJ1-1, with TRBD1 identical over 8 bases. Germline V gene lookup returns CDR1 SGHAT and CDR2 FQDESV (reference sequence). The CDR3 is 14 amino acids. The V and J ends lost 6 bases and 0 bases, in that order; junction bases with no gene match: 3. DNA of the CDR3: TGTGCCAGCAGACTGGACAGGGTGAACACTGAAGCTTTCTTT. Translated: CASRLDRVNTEAFF. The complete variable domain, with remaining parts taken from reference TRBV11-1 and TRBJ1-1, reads EAEVAQSPRYKITEKSQAVAFWCDPISGHATLYWYRQILGQGPELLVQFQDESVVDDSQLPKDRFSAERLKGVDSTLKIQPAELGDSAMYLCASRLDRVNTEAFFGQGTRLTVV.

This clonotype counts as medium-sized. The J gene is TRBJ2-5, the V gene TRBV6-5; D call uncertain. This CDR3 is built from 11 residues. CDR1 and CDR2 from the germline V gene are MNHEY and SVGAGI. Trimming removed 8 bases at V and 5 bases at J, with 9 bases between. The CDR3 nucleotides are TGTGCCAGCGCCACGAGGGAGACCCAGTACTTC. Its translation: CASATRETQYF.